The 14 T cell receptor beta chains given below trace back to one sample, sequenced in a study of early T cells in non-severe SARS-CoV-2 infection. One entry per CDR3 protein results from TCRdb running MiXCR on the 5' RACE reads. The table has 55,000 to 75,000 distinct CDR3 sequences, approximately 9.1% seen once. This specimen was whole blood, taken at baseline. Receptors originate from an adult who was a healthcare worker with PCR-confirmed SARS-CoV-2 infection or an uninfected control (not recorded which).

This clonotype was seen many times. The chain links TRBV4-3 to TRBJ2-1; 9 nucleotides line up with TRBD2. J gave up 10 bases and V 0 bases, and 7 bases lay outside the gene matches. This CDR3 is 15 amino acids long. Per the germline V gene, CDR1 is LGHNA and CDR2 is YSLEER. CDR3 sequence reads: CASSQEREGLTEQFF. The CDR3 coding sequence is TGCGCCAGCAGCCAAGAGCGGGAGGGCCTAACAGAGCAGTTCTTC.

This clonotype appeared many times. This rearrangement joins TRBV7-8 to TRBJ2-5; TRBD2 aligns across 8 bases. Trimming cost V 5 bases and J 7 bases; bases outside gene matches: 9. Per germline, CDR1 SGHVS and CDR2 FQNEAQ. CDR3 length: 14 residues. CDR3 loop: CASSAEGLGGTQYF. The CDR3 DNA follows: TGTGCCAGCAGCGCTGAGGGACTAGGGGGGACCCAGTACTTC.

This clonotype was observed a few times. This sequence joins TRBV7-2 and TRBJ1-1; 9 nucleotides match TRBD1. Germline V CDR1 and CDR2: SGHTA, FQGNSA. The CDR3 contains 14 residues. J was trimmed by 5 bases and V by 4 bases; bases with no gene match: 5. CDR3 DNA sequence: TGTGCCAGCAGCTACGGACAGGGGCGGACTGAAGCTTTCTTT. It encodes CASSYGQGRTEAFF.

This chain uses TRBV9 with TRBJ1-1; D is ambiguous. The V end was cut by 0 bases, the J end by 5 bases, with 14 bases between. Germline V lookup: CDR1 SGDLS, CDR2 YYNGEE. The CDR3 has 15 amino acids. This CDR3 reads CASSVATGRMTEAFF. CDR3 DNA sequence: TGTGCCAGCAGCGTAGCTACTGGGAGGATGACTGAAGCTTTCTTT. The full variable domain, with the rest looked up from reference TRBV9 and TRBJ1-1, is DSGVTQTPKHLITATGQRVTLRCSPRSGDLSVYWYQQSLDQGLQFLIQYYNGEERAKGNILERFSAQQFPDLHSELNLSSLELGDSALYFCASSVATGRMTEAFFGQGTRLTVV.

V and J are TRBV7-9 and TRBJ2-3; 8 nucleotides line up with TRBD2. V dropped 3 bases and J dropped 2; count of bases not matched to a gene: 7. Germline V lookup: CDR1 SEHNR, CDR2 FQNEAQ (reference sequence). The CDR3 spans 16 residues. CDR3 region: CASSFAPGGHTDTQYF. CDR3 DNA sequence: TGTGCCAGCAGCTTCGCCCCGGGAGGGCACACAGATACGCAGTATTTT. Together with reference TRBV7-9 and TRBJ2-3, the CDR3 gives the full variable domain: DTGVSQNPRHKITKRGQNVTFRCDPISEHNRLYWYRQTLGQGPEFLTYFQNEAQLEKSRLLSDRFSAERPKGSFSTLEIQRTEQGDSAMYLCASSFAPGGHTDTQYFGPGTRLTVL.

This clonotype was counted at least ten times. The chain has TRBV4-3 and TRBJ1-1; tentatively, D is TRBD1 (5 bases). V lost 0 bases and J 4 bases, leaving 6 bases between the germline ends. Germline CDR1 reads LGHNA; CDR2 reads YSLEER. This CDR3 spans 13 amino acids. The CDR3, as DNA: TGCGCCAGCAGCCAAGATGGGGGCACTGAAGCTTTCTTT. Translated, it gives CASSQDGGTEAFF.

In this sample, this clonotype turned up many times. V is TRBV30 and J is TRBJ2-1; 14 nucleotides align to TRBD2. CDR1 and CDR2 (germline): GTSNPN, SVGIG (reference sequence). After removal of 3 bases from V and 6 bases from J, the junction contained 4 bases not matched to a gene. The CDR3 extends over 15 amino acids. CDR3 DNA sequence: TGTGCCTGGAGAACGGGACTAGCGGGAGTCAATGAGCAGTTCTTC. It is translated as CAWRTGLAGVNEQFF.

This clonotype has only a few counts. The V call is TRBV6-2 or TRBV6-3, the J call TRBJ1-1; D uncertain. The CDR3 has 14 amino acids. The germline V gene encodes CDR1 MNHEY and CDR2 SVGEGT. Trimming removed 0 bases from V and 0 bases from J, with 5 bases in between. The CDR3 loop is CASSYSQMNTEAFF. Here the CDR3 DNA reads TGTGCCAGCAGTTACTCCCAAATGAACACTGAAGCTTTCTTT.

V and J are TRBV20-1 and TRBJ2-3; maybe TRBD2 (5 bases). Germline-derived CDR1 and CDR2 are DFQATT and SNEGSKA (reference sequence). The CDR3 contains 13 residues. The germline V and J ends were trimmed by 4 bases and 5 bases, with 13 bases remaining between them. The CDR3 nucleotides read TGCAGTGCTATACTACCTGGGAGAGATACGCAGTATTTT. Amino acid sequence: CSAILPGRDTQYF.

This clonotype has ten or more counts. The CDR3 loop reads CASSSTGYDEQYF. DNA of the CDR3: TGTGCCAGCAGTTCGACAGGGTACGACGAGCAGTACTTC. This chain uses TRBV6-2 or TRBV6-3 with TRBJ2-7; TRBD1 agrees at 7 bases. The CDR3 length is 13 residues. The V segment lost 4 bases and the J segment 5 bases; nucleotides outside the gene matches: 5. The germline CDR1 and CDR2 sequences are MNHEY and SVGEGT.

This clonotype showed up just a few times. In DNA, the CDR3 is TGCAGTGCTCGACCTGGGGGAGCCAAAAACATTCAGTACTTC. Translation gives CSARPGGAKNIQYF. The chain couples TRBV20-1 to TRBJ2-4, with D perhaps matching TRBD1 or TRBD2 (5 bases each). Germline CDR1 and CDR2: DFQATT and SNEGSKA (reference sequence). The CDR3 runs to 14 residues. The germline V and J ends were trimmed by 5 bases and 0 bases, with 11 bases remaining between them.

V and J are TRBV12-3 or TRBV12-4 and TRBJ2-7, with 9 bases that match TRBD1. V shed 6 bases and J 2 bases; nucleotides not matched to a gene: 5. CDR3 length: 14 amino acids. The CDR3: CASRWGQGPYEQYF. CDR3 bases: TGTGCCAGCAGGTGGGGACAGGGTCCCTACGAGCAGTACTTC.

This clonotype was seen a few times. The chain combines TRBV7-3 with TRBJ2-2; D is ambiguous. The CDR3 loop spans 13 amino acids. Germline V gives CDR1 SGHTA, CDR2 FQGTGA. V dropped 1 base and J dropped 7 bases, with 7 bases sitting between them. Here the CDR3 reads CASSLRDGGELFF. The CDR3 nucleotides are TGTGCCAGCAGCTTAAGGGATGGCGGGGAGCTGTTTTTT.

This clonotype has a count of ten or more. The rearrangement joins TRBV7-8 to TRBJ2-7; D is possibly TRBD1 or TRBD2 (5 bases each). The CDR3 runs to 15 residues. V was cut by 5 bases and J by 4 bases, with 18 bases left in between. Germline CDR1 reads SGHVS; CDR2 reads FQNEAQ. Here the CDR3 reads CASSPRVGTSYEQYF. The CDR3 DNA reads as TGTGCCAGCAGCCCCCGGGTGGGGACCTCATACGAGCAGTACTTC.